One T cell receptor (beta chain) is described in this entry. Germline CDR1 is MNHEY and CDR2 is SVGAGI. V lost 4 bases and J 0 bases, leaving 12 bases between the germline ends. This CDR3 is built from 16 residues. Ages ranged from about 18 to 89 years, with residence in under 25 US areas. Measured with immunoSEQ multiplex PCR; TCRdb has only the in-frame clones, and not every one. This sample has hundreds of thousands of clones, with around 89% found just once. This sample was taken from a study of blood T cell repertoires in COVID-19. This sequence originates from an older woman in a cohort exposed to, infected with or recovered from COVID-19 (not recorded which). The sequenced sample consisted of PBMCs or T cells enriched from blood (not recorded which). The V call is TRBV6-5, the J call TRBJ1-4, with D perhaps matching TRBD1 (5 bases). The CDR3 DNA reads TGTGCCAGCAGTTCGCGCGCGGGGGCAACTAATGAAAAACTGTTTTTT. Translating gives CASSSRAGATNEKLFF.